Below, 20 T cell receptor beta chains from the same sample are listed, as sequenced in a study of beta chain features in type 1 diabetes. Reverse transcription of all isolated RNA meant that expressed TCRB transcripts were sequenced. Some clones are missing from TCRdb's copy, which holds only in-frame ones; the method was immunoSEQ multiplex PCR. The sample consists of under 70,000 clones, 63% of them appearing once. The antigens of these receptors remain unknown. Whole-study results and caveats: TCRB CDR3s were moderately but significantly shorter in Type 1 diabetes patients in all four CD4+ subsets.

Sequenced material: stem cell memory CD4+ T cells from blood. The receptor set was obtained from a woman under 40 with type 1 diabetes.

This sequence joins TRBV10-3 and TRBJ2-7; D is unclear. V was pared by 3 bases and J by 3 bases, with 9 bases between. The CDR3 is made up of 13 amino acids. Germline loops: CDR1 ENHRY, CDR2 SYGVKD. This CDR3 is CAISDIPSYEQYF. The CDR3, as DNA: TGTGCCATCAGTGACATCCCTAGCTACGAGCAGTACTTC.

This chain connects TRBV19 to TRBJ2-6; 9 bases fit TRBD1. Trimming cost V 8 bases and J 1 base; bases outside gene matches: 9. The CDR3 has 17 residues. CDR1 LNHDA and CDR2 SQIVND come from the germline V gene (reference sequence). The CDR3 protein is CASLAGTGRSGANVLTF. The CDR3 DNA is TGTGCCAGTCTTGCCGGGACAGGGCGGTCTGGGGCCAACGTCCTGACTTTC.

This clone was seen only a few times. Here the CDR3 reads CAWSQRNSGTEAFF. In DNA form, the CDR3 reads TGTGCCTGGAGCCAGAGGAACTCGGGGACTGAAGCTTTCTTT. The rearrangement joins TRBV30 to TRBJ1-1, with D unclear. This CDR3 has 14 residues. The V and J ends lost 3 bases and 5 bases respectively, with 16 bases between them. CDR1 and CDR2 from the germline V gene are GTSNPN and SVGIG (reference sequence).

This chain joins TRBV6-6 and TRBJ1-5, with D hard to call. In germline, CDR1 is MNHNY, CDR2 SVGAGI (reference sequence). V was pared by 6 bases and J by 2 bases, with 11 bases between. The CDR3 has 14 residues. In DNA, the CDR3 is TGTGCCAGCAGCCGTCGAGGCGGCAATCAGCCCCAGCATTTT. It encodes CASSRRGGNQPQHF.

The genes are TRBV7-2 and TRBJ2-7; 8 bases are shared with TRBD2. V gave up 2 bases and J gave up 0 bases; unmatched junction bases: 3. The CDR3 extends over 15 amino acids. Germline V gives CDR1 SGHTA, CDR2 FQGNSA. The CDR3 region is CASSLLAGTSYEQYF. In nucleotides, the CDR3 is TGTGCCAGCAGCTTACTAGCGGGTACCTCCTACGAGCAGTACTTC.

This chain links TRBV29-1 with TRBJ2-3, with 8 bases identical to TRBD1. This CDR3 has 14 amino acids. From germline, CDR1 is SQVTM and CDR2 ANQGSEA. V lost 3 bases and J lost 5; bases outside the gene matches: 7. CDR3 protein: CSVDGQGGGDTQYF. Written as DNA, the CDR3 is TGCAGCGTTGACGGACAGGGTGGGGGAGATACGCAGTATTTT.

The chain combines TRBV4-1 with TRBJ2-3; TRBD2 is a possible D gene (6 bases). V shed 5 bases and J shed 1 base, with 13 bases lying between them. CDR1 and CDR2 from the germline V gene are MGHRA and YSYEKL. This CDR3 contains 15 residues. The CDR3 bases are TGCGCCAGCAGCTCGGGGGAGCCTCGCACAGATACGCAGTATTTT. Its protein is CASSSGEPRTDTQYF.

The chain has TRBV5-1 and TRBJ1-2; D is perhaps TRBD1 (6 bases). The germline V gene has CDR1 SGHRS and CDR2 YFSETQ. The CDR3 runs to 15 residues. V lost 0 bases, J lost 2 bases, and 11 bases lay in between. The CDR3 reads CASSLAPGVNYGYTF. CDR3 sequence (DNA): TGCGCCAGCAGCTTGGCGCCAGGGGTGAACTATGGCTACACCTTC.

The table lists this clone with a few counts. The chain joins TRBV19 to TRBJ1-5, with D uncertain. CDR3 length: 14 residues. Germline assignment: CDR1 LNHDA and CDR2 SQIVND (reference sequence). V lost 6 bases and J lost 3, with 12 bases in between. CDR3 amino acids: CASSPLQLNQPQHF. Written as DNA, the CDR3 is TGTGCCAGTAGCCCTTTACAGCTCAATCAGCCCCAGCATTTT.

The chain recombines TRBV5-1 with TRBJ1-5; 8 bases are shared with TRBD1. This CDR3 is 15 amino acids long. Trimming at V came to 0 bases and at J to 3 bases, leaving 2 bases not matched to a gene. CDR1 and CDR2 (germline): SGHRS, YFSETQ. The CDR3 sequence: CASSLGDRLNQPQHF. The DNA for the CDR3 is TGCGCCAGCAGCTTGGGGGACAGGCTCAATCAGCCCCAGCATTTT. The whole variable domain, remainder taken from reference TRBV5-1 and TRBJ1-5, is KAGVTQTPRYLIKTRGQQVTLSCSPISGHRSVSWYQQTPGQGLQFLFEYFSETQRNKGNFPGRFSGRQFSNSRSEMNVSTLELGDSALYLCASSLGDRLNQPQHFGDGTRLSIL.

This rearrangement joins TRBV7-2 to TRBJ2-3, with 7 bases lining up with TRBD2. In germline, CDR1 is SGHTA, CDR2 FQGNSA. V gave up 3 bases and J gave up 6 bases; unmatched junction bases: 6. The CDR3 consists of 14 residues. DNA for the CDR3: TGTGCCAGCAGCTTCTACCCGGGAGGTGATACGCAGTATTTT. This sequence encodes CASSFYPGGDTQYF.

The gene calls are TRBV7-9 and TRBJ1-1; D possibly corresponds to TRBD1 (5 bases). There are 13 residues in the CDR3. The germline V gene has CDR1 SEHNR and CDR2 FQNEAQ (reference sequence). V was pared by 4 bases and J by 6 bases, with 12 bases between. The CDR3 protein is CASSSNWGAEAFF. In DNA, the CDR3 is TGTGCCAGCAGCTCTAACTGGGGGGCTGAAGCTTTCTTT.

The CDR3 region is CASSLSSGGAGRDEQYF. CDR3 in DNA: TGTGCCAGCAGCTTATCTAGCGGGGGGGCAGGGCGCGACGAGCAGTACTTC. The genes are TRBV7-9 and TRBJ2-7, with 12 bases fitting TRBD2. Germline V gene data show CDR1 as SEHNR and CDR2 as FQNEAQ (reference sequence). The CDR3 consists of 17 residues. The J segment lost 5 bases and the V segment lost 2 bases, leaving 10 bases of the junction unmatched.

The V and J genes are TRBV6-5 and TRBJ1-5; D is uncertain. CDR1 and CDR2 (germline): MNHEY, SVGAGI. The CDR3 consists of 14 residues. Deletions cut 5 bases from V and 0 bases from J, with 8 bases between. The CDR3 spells CASSPTYSNQPQHF. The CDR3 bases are TGTGCCAGCAGTCCAACTTATAGCAATCAGCCCCAGCATTTT.

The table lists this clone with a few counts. The CDR3 sequence: CASRQSSYEQYF. The CDR3 DNA reads as TGCGCCAGCAGACAGTCCTCCTACGAGCAGTACTTC. The chain links TRBV5-1 to TRBJ2-5; no clear D gene. The J call may not be correct, given that the DNA end is closer to TRBJ2-7. Germline values: CDR1 SGHRS, CDR2 YFSETQ. The CDR3 length is 12 residues.

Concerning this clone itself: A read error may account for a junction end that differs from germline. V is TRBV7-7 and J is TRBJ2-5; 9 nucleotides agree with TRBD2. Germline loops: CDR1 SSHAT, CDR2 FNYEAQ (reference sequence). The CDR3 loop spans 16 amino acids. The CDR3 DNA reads TGTGCTAGCAGCTTCAATTGGGCTAGCGGGAAAGAGACCCAGTACTTC. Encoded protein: CASSFNWASGKETQYF.

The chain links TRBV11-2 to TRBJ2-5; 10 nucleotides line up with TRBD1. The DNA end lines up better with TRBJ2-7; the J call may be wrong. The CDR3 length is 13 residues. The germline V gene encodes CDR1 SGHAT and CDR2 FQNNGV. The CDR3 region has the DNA TGTGCCAGCAGGGGGACAGGGGTTTACGAGCAGTACTTC. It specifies CASRGTGVYEQYF.

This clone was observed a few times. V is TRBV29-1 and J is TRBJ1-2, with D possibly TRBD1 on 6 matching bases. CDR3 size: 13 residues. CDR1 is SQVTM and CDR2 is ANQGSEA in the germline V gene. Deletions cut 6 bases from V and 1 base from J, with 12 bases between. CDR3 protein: CSVSGTINYGYTF. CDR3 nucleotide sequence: TGCAGCGTCTCCGGGACAATTAACTATGGCTACACCTTC.

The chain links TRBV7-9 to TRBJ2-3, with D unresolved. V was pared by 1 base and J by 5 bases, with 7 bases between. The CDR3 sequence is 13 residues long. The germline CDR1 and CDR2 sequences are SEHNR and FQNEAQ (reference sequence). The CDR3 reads CASSLVPGDTQYF. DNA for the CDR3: TGTGCCAGCAGCTTAGTTCCCGGAGATACGCAGTATTTT.

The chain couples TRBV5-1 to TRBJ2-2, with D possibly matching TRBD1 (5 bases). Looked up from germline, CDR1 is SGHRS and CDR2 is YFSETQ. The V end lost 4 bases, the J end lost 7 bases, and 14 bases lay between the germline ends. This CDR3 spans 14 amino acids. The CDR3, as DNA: TGCGCCAGCAGCGGACCCCAGGGCAACGGGGAGCTGTTTTTT. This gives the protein CASSGPQGNGELFF.